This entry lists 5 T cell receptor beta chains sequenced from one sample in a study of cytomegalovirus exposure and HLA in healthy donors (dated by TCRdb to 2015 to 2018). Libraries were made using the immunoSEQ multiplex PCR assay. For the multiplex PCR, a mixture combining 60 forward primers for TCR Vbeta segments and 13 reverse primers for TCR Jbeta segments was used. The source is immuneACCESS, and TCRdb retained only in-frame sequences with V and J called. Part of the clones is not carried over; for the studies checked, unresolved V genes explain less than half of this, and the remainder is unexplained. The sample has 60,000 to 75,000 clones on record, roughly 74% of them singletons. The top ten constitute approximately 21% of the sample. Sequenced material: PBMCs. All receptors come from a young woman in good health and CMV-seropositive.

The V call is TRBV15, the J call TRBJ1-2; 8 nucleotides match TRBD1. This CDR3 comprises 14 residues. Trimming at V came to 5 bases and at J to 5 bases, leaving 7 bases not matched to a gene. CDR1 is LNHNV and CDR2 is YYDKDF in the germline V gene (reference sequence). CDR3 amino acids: CATSLGQESYGYTF. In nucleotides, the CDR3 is TGTGCCACCAGCTTGGGACAGGAGTCATATGGCTACACCTTC.

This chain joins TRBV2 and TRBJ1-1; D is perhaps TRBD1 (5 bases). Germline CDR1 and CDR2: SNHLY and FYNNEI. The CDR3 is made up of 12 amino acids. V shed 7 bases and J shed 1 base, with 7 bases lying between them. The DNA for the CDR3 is TGTGCCAGCATGGGGGGGAACACTGAAGCTTTCTTT. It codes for CASMGGNTEAFF.

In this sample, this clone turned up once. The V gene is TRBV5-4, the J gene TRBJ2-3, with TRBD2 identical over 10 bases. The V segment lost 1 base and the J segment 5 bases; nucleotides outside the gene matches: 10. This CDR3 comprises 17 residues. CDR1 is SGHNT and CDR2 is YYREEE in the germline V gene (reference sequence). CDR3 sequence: CASSLLLLAGAGDTQYF. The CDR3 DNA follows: TGTGCCAGCAGCTTGCTCCTTCTAGCGGGAGCAGGAGATACGCAGTATTTT.

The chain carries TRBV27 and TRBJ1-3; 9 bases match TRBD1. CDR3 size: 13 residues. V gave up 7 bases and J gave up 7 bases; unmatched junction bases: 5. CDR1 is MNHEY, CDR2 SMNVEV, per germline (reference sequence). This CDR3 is CASTDRGGNTIYF. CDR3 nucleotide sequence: TGTGCCAGCACGGACAGGGGCGGTAACACCATATATTTT.

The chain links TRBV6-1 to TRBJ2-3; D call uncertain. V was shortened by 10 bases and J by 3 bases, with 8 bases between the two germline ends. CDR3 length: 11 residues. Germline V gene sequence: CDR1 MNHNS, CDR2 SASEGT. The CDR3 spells CATRGTDTQYF. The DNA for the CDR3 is TGTGCCACCCGAGGTACAGATACGCAGTATTTT.